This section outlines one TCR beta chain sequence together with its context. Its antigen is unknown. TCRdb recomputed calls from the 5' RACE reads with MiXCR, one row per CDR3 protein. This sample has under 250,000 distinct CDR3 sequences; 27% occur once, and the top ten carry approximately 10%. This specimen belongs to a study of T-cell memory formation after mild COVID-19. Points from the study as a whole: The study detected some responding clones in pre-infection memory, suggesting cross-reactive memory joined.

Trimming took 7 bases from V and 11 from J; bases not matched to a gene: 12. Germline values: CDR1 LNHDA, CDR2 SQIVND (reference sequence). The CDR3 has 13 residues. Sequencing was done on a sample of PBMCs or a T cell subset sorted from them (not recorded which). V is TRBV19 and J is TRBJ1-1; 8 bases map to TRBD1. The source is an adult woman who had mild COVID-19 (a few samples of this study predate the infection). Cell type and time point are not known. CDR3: CASTIGTGNKAFF. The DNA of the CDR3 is TGTGCCAGTACCATAGGGACAGGCAACAAGGCTTTCTTT.